One T cell receptor (beta chain) is described in this entry. Its antigen is currently unknown. This record belongs to a study of graft-versus-host responses after intestinal transplantation. Overall study findings and caveats: In recipient marrow, GvH clones were found, and some appeared first in ileum or blood. Across patients carrying graft-donor T cell macrochimerism, allografts held high graft-versus-host to host-versus-graft clonal ratios.

Germline V gene lookup returns CDR1 LGHNA and CDR2 YSLEER. V lost 4 bases, J lost 1 base, and 10 bases lay in between. CDR3 length equals 14 residues. Profiled with immunoSEQ multiplex PCR; TCRdb holds only in-frame clones, not every one. Of tens of thousands of clones detected, over 90% appear once; the ten largest clones hold approximately 0.2%. The sample was unstimulated CD4+ T cells sorted from spleen or lymph node cells, taken before transplant. This sequence was found in a human donor who was the organ donor for an intestinal transplant. This chain links TRBV4-3 with TRBJ1-1; D gene uncertain. The CDR3 here is CASSPLLRNTEAFF. The CDR3 DNA reads TGCGCCAGCAGCCCACTACTGAGGAACACTGAAGCTTTCTTT.